What follows describes a single TCR beta chain. This clone was observed a single time. The specificity of this receptor is unknown. No much larger clone is present one base from it, and per-base qualities are unavailable. The sample's time point, from its label and the paper: before start of T cell therapy. The patients had received solid-organ transplants and had cytomegalovirus that was drug-resistant/recurrent. More than 8 trial participants were chosen for repertoire analysis on the basis of the availability of post-therapy peripheral blood mononuclear cells. A BD FACSAria III was used to sort viable CD3+CD8+CD4- lymphocytes from PBMCs. The Qiagen DNeasy Kit was used to extract genomic DNA from sorted cells. The data belong to a study of T cell therapy after organ transplantation (dated by TCRdb to between 2019 and 2020). A note on the overall study: Therapy products were autologous CMV-specific T cells expanded in vitro for roughly 14 days with a peptide pool of 30 HLA class I and II CMV epitopes. Patients received a median of 1.92 x 10^8 CMV-specific T cells across 2 to 6 intravenous infusions. A follow-up TRBV repertoire analysis was performed on an open-label phase I trial of autologous CMV-specific adoptive T cell therapy in solid-organ transplant recipients. Among the ten or so patients, eight were classed as clinical responders, while two were classed as nonresponders. Only about 80% of the 10 patients had long-term post-therapy samples available. Peripheral blood samples for the pretherapy time point were taken before T cell therapy began. Up to 6 T cell doses were administered to patients every 2 weeks, and patients were monitored for 25 to 35 weeks after therapy was completed.

Overall study outcomes, separate from this receptor: Before therapy, nonresponders had marked clonal expansions, and their repertoires changed minimally after therapy. Fold change in CD8 clonality after therapy inversely correlated with pretherapy clonality, suggesting less biased repertoires were more receptive to remodeling. Both transferred clonotypes and endogenous clonotypes not detected in the therapy products appeared to be included in post-therapy reconstitution. The small cohort prevented assessing confounders such as concurrent antirejection and antiviral medications. Reduced sample coverage from poor CD8+ T cell yield may be reflected in the few expansions detected in nonresponders.

TRB CDR3 regions were amplified from genomic DNA with the immunoSEQ two-step, bias-controlled multiplex PCR assay. Sequencing of CDR3 libraries was carried out on an Illumina NextSeq 500. The source study handled its data this way. The immunoSEQ Analyzer platform was used for initial alignment and bioinformatics, including bias normalization against synthetic CDR3 analogs. Annotation of V, D and J genes was based on the definitions in the IMGT database. VDJtools version 1.1.10 and the R package tcR version 2.2.1.11 were used with default settings for further TRBV analyses. GLIPH analysis was done using default settings in version 1.0. In CDR3 sequences with at least 5 reads, significant changes in clonotype frequency were tested by a 2-sided binomial test with Benjamini-Hochberg correction (alpha = 0.01). TCRdb re-hosts the immuneACCESS table, in-frame sequences only. Its copies lack some clones; in the studies checked, an unresolved V gene accounts for under half of them, and the cause for the rest is not known. The DNA gave D and trimming, while V, J and clone size come from that table. Counted in this sample were some 48,000 clones; about 95% of them appeared once. The top ten constitute over 3% of the sample.

The specimen was CD8+ T cells from blood, collected before autologous CMV-specific T cell therapy. The TCR originated in a human patient who had received a solid organ transplant and had CMV disease.

CDR3 sequence: CASSEERGGTNEKLFF. The sequenced DNA: TGTGCCAGCAGTGAAGAAAGGGGGGGGACTAATGAAAAACTGTTTTTT. The chain was built from TRBV6-1 and TRBJ1-4; perhaps TRBD1 is the D gene, with 6 bases matching. CDR1 and CDR2, per the germline V gene, are MNHNS and SASEGT. The cysteine opens and the phenylalanine closes a CDR3 of 16 amino acids. The read is trimmed to its CDR3 DNA, 48 bases read in frame from base 1. Cut back by 1 base and 2 bases, the V and J ends lie 11 bases apart.